This TCR beta chain was profiled in a study of blood T cell repertoires in COVID-19. In the study overall: Spain, Italy and the United States supplied samples that represented acute and convalescent COVID-19. Nucleic acid was either cDNA or gDNA, and it came from T cells, B-cell-depleted T cells, or PBMCs.

The V gene lost 5 bases and the J gene lost 5 bases, with 9 bases spanning the gap. Germline CDR1 reads LNHDA; CDR2 reads SQIVND (reference sequence). This CDR3 has 13 residues. Authors' data handling: The assay estimated nucleated cells by amplifying reference gene primers. The assay was immunoSEQ multiplex PCR, and TCRdb's table has in-frame clones only and misses some. The D gene and trimming were derived from the DNA, and the V and J assignments and clone size from that table. In the table there are about 180,000 clones, almost 80% of which are singletons. The sequencing sample was made of peripheral blood. This rearrangement joins TRBV19 to TRBJ2-2; maybe TRBD2 (5 bases). The origin of this receptor is a woman between 70 and 85 years old with acute or convalescent COVID-19. Written as DNA, the CDR3 is TGTGCCAGTAGTGTTACGGGGACCGGGGAGCTGTTTTTT. Its protein is CASSVTGTGELFF. Variable domain in full (rest from reference TRBV19 and TRBJ2-2): DGGITQSPKYLFRKEGQNVTLSCEQNLNHDAMYWYRQDPGQGLRLIYYSQIVNDFQKGDIAEGYSVSREKKESFPLTVTSAQKNPTAFYLCASSVTGTGELFFGEGSRLTVL.